This T cell receptor beta chain is drawn from a study of T-cell memory formation after mild COVID-19. Study at large: TCR clusters showed largely donor specificity. Study-wide results and limits: For contracting clones, CD4+ ones sat mainly in CM and EM, CD8+ in EMRA.

TCRdb used MiXCR to reprocess the 5' RACE reads, holding one entry per CDR3 protein. The table includes 400,000 to 550,000 distinct CDR3 sequences, nearly 25% detected once. The CDR3 length is 14 residues. Trimming removed 3 bases at V and 6 bases at J, with 15 bases between. For this clonotype: Its antigen is currently unknown.

J is TRBJ2-7 and V is TRBV12-3 or TRBV12-4; D possibly uses TRBD1 or TRBD2 (5 bases each). Input material: PBMCs or a T cell subset sorted from them (not recorded which). This TCR was recovered from an adult woman who had mild COVID-19 (a few samples of this study predate the infection). Cell type and time point are not known. The CDR3 bases are TGTGCCAGCAGTTTGGACGGGGCGGGCGTCGAGCAGTACTTC. Translation gives CASSLDGAGVEQYF.